This T cell receptor beta chain was sequenced for a study of beta chain features in type 1 diabetes. Reverse transcription of all isolated RNA meant that expressed TCRB transcripts were sequenced. Profiling relied on immunoSEQ multiplex PCR, and the TCRdb table lists in-frame clones only, not all of them. The data contain 450,000 to 550,000 clones, over 25% of them singletons. Sequencing was carried out using naive CD4+ T cells from blood. This sequence originates from a man aged 18 to 29 in good health.

As DNA, the CDR3 is TGCGCCAGCAGCTTGGACGACTTTCTCTACGAGCAGTACTTC. The encoded protein is CASSLDDFLYEQYF. The chain couples TRBV5-1 to TRBJ2-7; no clear D gene. Germline V lookup: CDR1 SGHRS, CDR2 YFSETQ. Trimming took 0 bases from V and 3 from J, leaving 10 bases between them. There are 14 residues in the CDR3.